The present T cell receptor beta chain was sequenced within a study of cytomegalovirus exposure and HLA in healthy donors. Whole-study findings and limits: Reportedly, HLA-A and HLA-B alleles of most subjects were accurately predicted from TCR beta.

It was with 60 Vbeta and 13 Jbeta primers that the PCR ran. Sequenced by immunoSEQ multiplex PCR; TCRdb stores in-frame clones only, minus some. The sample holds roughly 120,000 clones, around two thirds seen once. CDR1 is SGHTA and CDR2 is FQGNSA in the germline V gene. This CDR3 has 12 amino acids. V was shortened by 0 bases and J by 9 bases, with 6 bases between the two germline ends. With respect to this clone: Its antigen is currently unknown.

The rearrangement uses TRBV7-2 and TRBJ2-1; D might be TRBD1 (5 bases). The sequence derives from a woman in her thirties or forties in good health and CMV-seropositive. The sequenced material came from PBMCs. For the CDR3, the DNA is TGTGCCAGCAGCTTAGCAGGGGTTGAGCAGTTCTTC. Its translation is CASSLAGVEQFF.